Presented here are 24 T cell receptor beta chains from one specimen sequenced in a study of T-cell memory formation after mild COVID-19. One entry per CDR3 protein, called by TCRdb with MiXCR from the 5' RACE reads. The sample has around 430,000 distinct CDR3 sequences; approximately 15% are singletons. What was sequenced was PBMCs or a T cell subset sorted from them (not recorded which). These receptors came from a man aged 18 to 29 who had mild COVID-19 (a few samples of this study predate the infection). Cell type and time point are not known.

The chain employs TRBV6-6 and TRBJ1-5; D is unresolved. The length of the CDR3 is 17 residues. Trimming took 5 bases from V and 0 from J, leaving 17 bases between them. CDR1 MNHNY and CDR2 SVGAGI come from the germline V gene (reference sequence). CDR3 sequence reads: CASSLTRTAYSNQPQHF. CDR3 in DNA: TGTGCCAGCAGTCTCACTCGGACCGCCTATAGCAATCAGCCCCAGCATTTT.

The rearrangement uses TRBV25-1 and TRBJ1-4; D is uncertain. The V end was cut by 6 bases, the J end by 6 bases, with 5 bases between. The germline V gene encodes CDR1 MGHDK and CDR2 SYGVNS. The CDR3 sequence is 11 residues long. The CDR3 loop reads CASRGHEKLFF. The CDR3 DNA reads TGTGCCAGCAGAGGCCATGAAAAACTGTTTTTT.

This clonotype came up a few times. This chain connects TRBV12-3 or TRBV12-4 to TRBJ2-7, with D possibly matching TRBD1 (6 bases). V was clipped by 5 bases and J by 7 bases, with 9 bases between them. The CDR3 is 11 amino acids. CDR3 DNA sequence: TGTGCCAGCAGTAGGCAGGGGGAGCAGTACTTC. Its translation is CASSRQGEQYF.

J is TRBJ2-1 and V is TRBV7-9, with D possibly called TRBD1 or TRBD2 (5 bases each). The germline gives CDR1 SEHNR, CDR2 FQNEAQ (reference sequence). The germline V and J ends were trimmed by 1 base and 0 bases, with 13 bases remaining between them. CDR3 length: 17 amino acids. Here the CDR3 reads CASSLDLRGASYNEQFF. Written as DNA, the CDR3 is TGTGCCAGCAGCTTAGATCTTAGAGGGGCCTCCTACAATGAGCAGTTCTTC.

The gene calls are TRBV7-2 and TRBJ2-5; 8 bases map to TRBD2. The J segment lost 7 bases and the V segment lost 7 bases, leaving 14 bases of the junction unmatched. This CDR3 comprises 15 residues. Germline values: CDR1 SGHTA, CDR2 FQGNSA. CDR3 nucleotides: TGTGCCAGCACTTCCAGCGGGGGCGAAAGCGGGACCCAGTACTTC. Translation gives CASTSSGGESGTQYF.

A few counts support this clonotype. The chain carries TRBV3-1 and TRBJ1-4, with 10 bases fitting TRBD1. Germline CDR1 is LGHDT and CDR2 is YNNKEL (reference sequence). The CDR3 is made up of 18 amino acids. With 4 bases clipped from V and 0 bases from J, the junction kept 8 bases outside the gene matches. The CDR3 sequence is CASSPVPGQGPTNEKLFF. CDR3 nucleotides: TGTGCCAGCAGCCCCGTCCCGGGACAGGGGCCAACTAATGAAAAACTGTTTTTT. The whole variable domain, remainder taken from reference TRBV3-1 and TRBJ1-4, is DTAVSQTPKYLVTQMGNDKSIKCEQNLGHDTMYWYKQDSKKFLKIMFSYNNKELIINETVPNRFSPKSPDKAHLNLHINSLELGDSAVYFCASSPVPGQGPTNEKLFFGSGTQLSVL.

This clonotype turned up a few times. The chain is built from TRBV9 and TRBJ1-3; a possible D gene is TRBD1 (5 bases). V lost 0 bases and J 1 base, leaving 11 bases between the germline ends. Germline CDR1 and CDR2: SGDLS and YYNGEE. The CDR3 has 16 residues. As DNA, the CDR3 is TGTGCCAGCAGCGTAGCTAATCCAGGGTCTGGAAACACCATATATTTT. Translated: CASSVANPGSGNTIYF.

This clonotype was counted between two and nine times. The chain recombines TRBV7-9 with TRBJ1-2; D is undetermined. Germline V lookup: CDR1 SEHNR, CDR2 FQNEAQ (reference sequence). This CDR3 is built from 13 residues. V was pared by 3 bases and J by 8 bases, with 13 bases between. DNA of the CDR3: TGTGCCAGCAGCTTGGGGAAGCCTATGGGCTACACCTTC. Translating gives CASSLGKPMGYTF.

This clonotype showed up just a few times. The gene calls are TRBV7-2 and TRBJ1-1; D is ambiguous. Germline assignment: CDR1 SGHTA and CDR2 FQGNSA. V was shortened by 3 bases and J by 5 bases, with 10 bases between the two germline ends. This CDR3 is built from 13 residues. The CDR3 region is CASSFVRGTEAFF. The DNA for the CDR3 is TGTGCCAGCAGCTTTGTTCGAGGGACTGAAGCTTTCTTT.

The rearrangement joins TRBV7-9 to TRBJ1-1; D possibly corresponds to TRBD1 (5 bases). Trimming pared 5 bases from V and 1 base from J, leaving 17 bases between. The CDR3 length is 16 residues. Germline V lookup: CDR1 SEHNR, CDR2 FQNEAQ (reference sequence). The CDR3 DNA is TGTGCCAGCAGCATACCCCCCGGGACCCCGAACACTGAAGCTTTCTTT. Encoded protein: CASSIPPGTPNTEAFF. Full variable domain (rest looked up from reference TRBV7-9 and TRBJ1-1): DTGVSQNPRHKITKRGQNVTFRCDPISEHNRLYWYRQTLGQGPEFLTYFQNEAQLEKSRLLSDRFSAERPKGSFSTLEIQRTEQGDSAMYLCASSIPPGTPNTEAFFGQGTRLTVV.

The chain uses TRBV7-6 and TRBJ2-7; 9 bases agree with TRBD1. J was trimmed by 1 base and V by 5 bases; bases with no gene match: 15. Germline assignment: CDR1 SGHVS and CDR2 FNYEAQ. The CDR3 covers 18 residues. This CDR3 is CASSSKGMRTGESYEQYV. CDR3 sequence (DNA): TGTGCCAGCAGCAGTAAGGGGATGCGGACAGGGGAGTCCTACGAGCAGTACGTC.

Only a few counts were recorded for this clonotype. The chain uses TRBV4-3 and TRBJ2-2, with D possibly TRBD2 on 6 matching bases. V lost 5 bases, J lost 5 bases, and 15 bases lay in between. The CDR3 loop spans 15 amino acids. Germline V CDR1 and CDR2: LGHNA, YSLEER. CDR3 DNA: TGCGCCAGCAGCTTGGGGGGAAGTTCTACCGGGGAGCTGTTTTTT. Translation: CASSLGGSSTGELFF.

The V and J genes are TRBV12-3 or TRBV12-4 and TRBJ1-2; D remains ambiguous. The CDR3 runs 13 residues. V lost 3 bases and J lost 7, with 12 bases in between. The chain's CDR3 is CASSFGSVAGYTF. The DNA for the CDR3 is TGTGCCAGCAGTTTCGGAAGCGTCGCTGGCTACACCTTC.

This clonotype appeared many times. The V and J genes are TRBV4-1 and TRBJ2-1; 15 nucleotides match TRBD2. The CDR3 loop spans 16 amino acids. The V and J ends lost 0 bases and 15 bases, in that order; junction bases with no gene match: 9. Germline V CDR1 and CDR2: MGHRA, YSYEKL. CDR3 sequence: CASSQDPGLAGGLPFF. Written as DNA, the CDR3 is TGCGCCAGCAGCCAAGATCCGGGACTAGCGGGGGGCCTTCCGTTCTTC.

The J gene is TRBJ1-5, the V gene TRBV27, with TRBD1 as a possible D gene (6 bases). Germline loops: CDR1 MNHEY, CDR2 SMNVEV (reference sequence). Deletions cut 3 bases from V and 2 bases from J, with 11 bases between. The CDR3 is made up of 15 amino acids. The CDR3 spells CASSFLGAGNQPQHF. The CDR3 DNA sequence: TGTGCCAGCAGTTTCCTGGGGGCGGGCAATCAGCCCCAGCATTTT.

This clonotype was counted a few times. The chain links TRBV9 to TRBJ1-6, with 9 bases that match TRBD1. The V and J ends lost 0 bases and 4 bases, in that order; junction bases with no gene match: 2. The CDR3 covers 16 residues. The V gene's germline CDR1 is SGDLS and CDR2 YYNGEE. CDR3 nucleotides: TGTGCCAGCAGCGTAGCCGGACAGGGGTATAATTCACCCCTCCACTTT. It yields the protein CASSVAGQGYNSPLHF.

The chain joins TRBV6-2 or TRBV6-3 to TRBJ2-7; D uncertain. Trimming pared 10 bases from V and 7 bases from J, leaving 17 bases between. Germline V lookup: CDR1 MNHEY, CDR2 SVGEGT. This CDR3 contains 12 residues. The CDR3 spells CATQHVVGEQYV. CDR3 sequence (DNA): TGTGCCACTCAACACGTGGTGGGAGAGCAGTACGTC.

This clonotype was counted ten times or more. In DNA, the CDR3 is TGTGCCAGCTCAATCTCGACAGGGTTCGCCGGGGAGCTGTTTTTT. This sequence encodes CASSISTGFAGELFF. The rearrangement joins TRBV18 to TRBJ2-2, with 7 bases identical to TRBD1. Germline CDR1 and CDR2: KGHSH and LQKENI. V lost 5 bases and J lost 6; bases outside the gene matches: 9. The CDR3 runs to 15 residues. The full variable domain, rest sourced from reference TRBV18 and TRBJ2-2, is NAGVMQNPRHLVRRRGQEARLRCSPMKGHSHVYWYRQLPEEGLKFMVYLQKENIIDESGMPKERFSAEFPKEGPSILRIQQVVRGDSAAYFCASSISTGFAGELFFGEGSRLTVL.

The chain carries TRBV7-6 and TRBJ1-1; 8 bases line up with TRBD1. The germline CDR1 and CDR2 sequences are SGHVS and FNYEAQ. The length of the CDR3 is 15 residues. V lost 0 bases and J lost 7; bases outside the gene matches: 7. CDR3 amino acids: CASSLAGQGAGEAFF. CDR3 nucleotide sequence: TGTGCCAGCAGCTTAGCGGGGCAGGGGGCAGGTGAAGCTTTCTTT.

Comment on this clonotype: A junction boundary mismatches the germline segment, possibly from a read error. The chain joins TRBV11-3 to TRBJ2-3; D remains unclear. The CDR3 consists of 15 residues. Germline-derived CDR1 and CDR2 are SGHNT and YENEEA. The CDR3: CASTLHRPSHVTQYF. The CDR3 region has the DNA TGTGCCAGCACCTTACATCGACCGTCTCATGTTACGCAGTATTTT.

The gene calls are TRBV6-2 or TRBV6-3 and TRBJ1-5; D may be TRBD1 (6 bases). This CDR3 spans 14 amino acids. The ends were cut back, 5 bases at V and 7 bases at J, with 15 bases in the middle. CDR1 MNHEY and CDR2 SVGEGT come from the germline V gene. The CDR3 coding sequence is TGTGCCAGCAGTCAGTCGGACAGTGGACAGCCCCAGCATTTT. As protein: CASSQSDSGQPQHF.

The genes are TRBV27 and TRBJ2-3; D remains ambiguous. In germline, CDR1 is MNHEY, CDR2 SMNVEV (reference sequence). V lost 3 bases, J lost 0 bases, and 7 bases lay in between. CDR3 length: 14 residues. The CDR3 DNA reads TGTGCCAGCAGTTTCTTAGGGAGCACAGATACGCAGTATTTT. Protein sequence: CASSFLGSTDTQYF.

This clonotype occurred a few times. The V and J genes are TRBV24-1 and TRBJ2-3; TRBD2 matches 10 bases. CDR3 length: 18 residues. Trimming removed 0 bases from V and 2 bases from J; junction bases left unmatched: 7. Germline CDR1 KGHDR, CDR2 SFDVKD. CDR3 DNA: TGTGCCACCAGTGATTTGCGGGTAGCGGGGGGATCCACAGATACGCAGTATTTT. Translation gives CATSDLRVAGGSTDTQYF.

The rearrangement uses TRBV7-2 and TRBJ2-3, with 12 bases fitting TRBD2. In germline, CDR1 is SGHTA, CDR2 FQGNSA. The length of the CDR3 is 17 residues. V lost 6 bases and J lost 1; bases outside the gene matches: 8. CDR3 sequence (DNA): TGTGCCAGCAGTCCGATGCGACTAGCGGGAGGCACAGATACGCAGTATTTT. It codes for CASSPMRLAGGTDTQYF.